This TCR beta chain was identified during a study of T-cell memory formation after mild COVID-19. Turning to the study itself: Largely, TCR clusters stayed within a single donor. Notes on the study in general: Second-wave clones reaching peak frequency on day 37 lacked confirmed SARS-CoV-2 specificity. Shrinking CD4+ clones resided mostly in CM and EM, and CD8+ ones in EMRA. Pre-infection memory contained some responding clones, which suggested that cross-reactive memory had joined.

A word on this clonotype: Its target is unknown.

TCRdb analysed the 5' RACE reads with MiXCR anew, one entry per CDR3 protein. The data hold roughly 550,000 distinct CDR3 sequences, with about a fifth observed a single time. V lost 4 bases and J lost 5; bases outside the gene matches: 11. The CDR3 is made up of 17 amino acids. The germline CDR1 and CDR2 sequences are SQVTM and ANQGSEA. This receptor was identified in an adult woman who had mild COVID-19 (a few samples of this study predate the infection). Cell type and time point are not known. The sample consisted of PBMCs or a T cell subset sorted from them (not recorded which). The V and J genes are TRBV29-1 and TRBJ2-1, with TRBD2 matching 13 bases. The CDR3 loop is CSVGQLAGGAMNNEQFF. The CDR3 bases are TGCAGCGTTGGGCAACTAGCGGGAGGGGCTATGAACAATGAGCAGTTCTTC.